What follows are 29 T cell receptor beta chains derived from one specimen sequenced in a study of blood T cell repertoires in COVID-19. Sequencing used immunoSEQ multiplex PCR; TCRdb keeps in-frame clones, though not all of them. Here the sample spans 200,000 to 250,000 clones, roughly four fifths being singletons. Sequencing was performed on PBMCs or T cells enriched from blood (not recorded which). These receptors were taken from a man aged 55 to 70 who had recovered from COVID-19.

This chain links TRBV9 with TRBJ1-2; D is uncertain. The CDR3 consists of 14 residues. Germline assignment: CDR1 SGDLS and CDR2 YYNGEE. V was shortened by 1 base and J by 4 bases, with 11 bases between the two germline ends. The CDR3 DNA sequence: TGTGCCAGCAGCGTACAAAGTACAAGCTATGGCTACACCTTC. Translated, it gives CASSVQSTSYGYTF.

The V and J genes are TRBV15 and TRBJ1-3, with TRBD1 matching 9 bases. Germline CDR1 LNHNV, CDR2 YYDKDF (reference sequence). J was trimmed by 2 bases and V by 4 bases; bases with no gene match: 6. The CDR3 length is 16 residues. The CDR3 coding sequence is TGTGCCACCAGCACCGGAAGGACAGGGGCTGGAAACACCATATATTTT. Translating gives CATSTGRTGAGNTIYF.

This chain links TRBV3-1 (or the pseudogene TRBV3-2) with TRBJ2-6; TRBD1 aligns across 7 bases. V lost 2 bases and J lost 6; bases outside the gene matches: 13. The CDR3 length is 18 residues. Looked up from germline, CDR1 is LGHDT and CDR2 is YNNKEL (reference sequence). As DNA, the CDR3 is TGTGCCAGCAGCCAAAGACAGGGCTCTGGGGTTAAGGCCAACGTCCTGACTTTC. Residues: CASSQRQGSGVKANVLTF.

This chain uses TRBV6-2 or TRBV6-3 with TRBJ1-1; no firm D call. Trimming shortened V by 2 bases and J by 1 base, and 14 bases separated the two germline ends. The CDR3 totals 16 residues. Germline values: CDR1 MNHEY, CDR2 SVGEGT. DNA for the CDR3: TGTGCCAGCAGTTACGCGCAATCGATAGCGAACACTGAAGCTTTCTTT. The encoded protein is CASSYAQSIANTEAFF.

Only a few counts were recorded for this clone. The chain combines TRBV7-2 with TRBJ1-6; 7 bases are a match to TRBD1. This CDR3 has 16 residues. V trimming: 5 bases; J trimming: 5 bases; junction bases outside the gene matches: 9. Germline lookup yields CDR1 SGHTA and CDR2 FQGNSA. Here the CDR3 reads CASSLNPTGHNSPLHF. The CDR3, as DNA: TGTGCCAGCAGCCTCAATCCGACAGGGCATAATTCACCCCTCCACTTT.

The J gene is TRBJ2-5, the V gene TRBV11-1; 9 nucleotides align to TRBD2. V shed 5 bases and J 4 bases; nucleotides not matched to a gene: 5. Per germline, CDR1 SGHAT and CDR2 FQDESV (reference sequence). The CDR3 has 14 residues. As DNA, the CDR3 is TGTGCCAGCAGCATTCTTAGCGGGGGAGAGACCCAGTACTTC. The encoded protein is CASSILSGGETQYF.

CDR3: CASSLERGRGSYNEQFF. The CDR3 nucleotides read TGTGCCAGCAGCTTAGAACGGGGCAGGGGTTCCTACAATGAGCAGTTCTTC. This rearrangement joins TRBV7-8 to TRBJ2-1, with D maybe TRBD1 (6 bases). The V and J ends lost 1 base and 1 base respectively, with 14 bases between them. The CDR3 loop spans 17 amino acids. Germline V CDR1 and CDR2: SGHVS, FQNEAQ.

V is TRBV7-3 and J is TRBJ1-2; 9 bases agree with TRBD1. The V gene end was trimmed by 5 bases and the J gene end by 5 bases; junction bases not matched to a gene: 3. The CDR3 consists of 13 residues. Germline V gene sequence: CDR1 SGHTA, CDR2 FQGTGA. CDR3 sequence (DNA): TGTGCCAGCAGCCCGGGACAGGGTTATGGCTACACCTTC. Its translation is CASSPGQGYGYTF.

The rearrangement links TRBV4-3 to TRBJ2-5, with TRBD1 matching over 7 bases. V shed 4 bases, J shed 5 bases, and the junction held 4 bases outside the gene matches. The CDR3 extends over 13 amino acids. From germline, CDR1 is LGHNA and CDR2 YSLEER. The DNA of the CDR3 is TGCGCCAGCAGCCTACAGGGGCGTGAGACCCAGTACTTC. It specifies CASSLQGRETQYF.

This clone was seen once. The rearrangement uses TRBV28 and TRBJ1-2; D remains unclear. Germline assignment: CDR1 MDHEN and CDR2 SYDVKM. Trimming removed 5 bases from V and 7 bases from J, with 11 bases in between. The CDR3 is 12 amino acids. CDR3 in amino acids: CASSLTGSGYTF. CDR3 DNA sequence: TGTGCCAGCAGTCTCACCGGGAGTGGCTACACCTTC.

V usage is TRBV27 and J usage is TRBJ2-2, with TRBD1 matching 8 bases. Germline V CDR1 and CDR2: MNHEY, SMNVEV (reference sequence). J was trimmed by 4 bases and V by 6 bases; bases with no gene match: 10. There are 16 residues in the CDR3. The CDR3 is CASRQIDRGPTGELFF. CDR3 DNA sequence: TGTGCCAGCAGGCAAATTGACAGGGGACCCACCGGGGAGCTGTTTTTT.

J is TRBJ1-1 and V is TRBV18; 7 positions match TRBD1. Germline CDR1 and CDR2: KGHSH and LQKENI. The CDR3 consists of 16 residues. Germline trimming cut 2 bases from V and 0 bases from J; bases unmatched to any gene: 6. The CDR3 reads CASSPRQGKMNTEAFF. CDR3 DNA: TGTGCCAGCTCACCAAGACAGGGAAAGATGAACACTGAAGCTTTCTTT.

The V call is TRBV3-1 (or the pseudogene TRBV3-2), the J call TRBJ2-7; TRBD2 might be the D (6 bases). Germline CDR1 reads LGHDT; CDR2 reads YNNKEL (reference sequence). V lost 0 bases and J 8 bases, leaving 20 bases between the germline ends. The CDR3 sequence is 16 residues long. The CDR3 loop reads CASSQEPPGLEIKQYF. In DNA form, the CDR3 reads TGTGCCAGCAGCCAAGAGCCCCCGGGACTGGAAATTAAGCAGTACTTC.

This clone was seen once. The sample has other DNA sequences that encode this CDR3 too. The chain recombines TRBV11-2 with TRBJ2-7; TRBD2 is a possible D gene (7 bases). Deletions cut 1 base from V and 5 bases from J, with 15 bases between. In germline, CDR1 is SGHAT, CDR2 FQNNGV. This CDR3 has 15 residues. The CDR3 DNA sequence: TGTGCCAGCAGCTTAGCTTTGCGGGGGCGGGACGAGCAGTACTTC. This translates into CASSLALRGRDEQYF. The variable domain in full, completed from reference TRBV11-2 and TRBJ2-7, reads EAGVAQSPRYKIIEKRQSVAFWCNPISGHATLYWYQQILGQGPKLLIQFQNNGVVDDSQLPKDRFSAERLKGVDSTLKIQPAKLEDSAVYLCASSLALRGRDEQYFGPGTRLTVT.

This chain connects TRBV27 to TRBJ2-3, with 9 bases lining up with TRBD1. The V segment lost 3 bases and the J segment 12 bases; nucleotides outside the gene matches: 4. Looked up from germline, CDR1 is MNHEY and CDR2 is SMNVEV (reference sequence). The CDR3 runs 12 residues. DNA of the CDR3: TGTGCCAGCAGTTTCGACAGGGGGGTTCAGTATTTT. This encodes CASSFDRGVQYF.

The gene calls are TRBV2 and TRBJ1-4, with D hard to call. The length of the CDR3 is 14 residues. Deletions cut 4 bases from V and 0 bases from J, with 6 bases between. Germline V gene sequence: CDR1 SNHLY, CDR2 FYNNEI. The chain's CDR3 is CASSVTATNEKLFF. The CDR3 DNA sequence: TGTGCCAGCAGTGTTACAGCAACTAATGAAAAACTGTTTTTT.

The chain has TRBV7-9 and TRBJ2-5, with D possibly TRBD1 on 6 matching bases. V lost 0 bases and J lost 4, with 12 bases in between. From germline, CDR1 is SEHNR and CDR2 FQNEAQ (reference sequence). This CDR3 region has 15 residues. CDR3 DNA: TGTGCCAGCAGCTTAGCGCAGGGGTACCCAGAGACCCAGTACTTC. Translation: CASSLAQGYPETQYF. Full variable domain (remainder filled in from reference TRBV7-9 and TRBJ2-5): DTGVSQNPRHKITKRGQNVTFRCDPISEHNRLYWYRQTLGQGPEFLTYFQNEAQLEKSRLLSDRFSAERPKGSFSTLEIQRTEQGDSAMYLCASSLAQGYPETQYFGPGTRLLVL.

This clone has just one count. J is TRBJ1-2 and V is TRBV27, with a tentative D call TRBD1 (5 bases). Germline-derived CDR1 and CDR2 are MNHEY and SMNVEV (reference sequence). The CDR3 spans 12 residues. CDR3 sequence reads: CVPGSGSYGYTF. CDR3 coding DNA: TGTGTCCCCGGGTCAGGGTCCTATGGCTACACCTTC.

This sequence joins TRBV29-1 and TRBJ2-5; maybe TRBD1 (6 bases). Germline-derived CDR1 and CDR2 are SQVTM and ANQGSEA. Trimming stripped 6 bases from V and 4 bases from J, with 15 bases between. The CDR3 extends over 13 amino acids. The CDR3, as DNA: TGCAGCGTCAACAGGGTAGTCGGAGAGACCCAGTACTTC. Translation gives CSVNRVVGETQYF.

V usage is TRBV18 and J usage is TRBJ2-1; TRBD1 matches at 11 bases. V trimming: 0 bases; J trimming: 4 bases; junction bases outside the gene matches: 2. The CDR3 runs to 16 residues. Looked up from germline, CDR1 is KGHSH and CDR2 is LQKENI. The CDR3 nucleotides are TGTGCCAGCTCACCACCGGGGACAGGGGGTTACAATGAGCAGTTCTTC. This sequence encodes CASSPPGTGGYNEQFF. The full variable domain, its missing parts supplied by reference TRBV18 and TRBJ2-1, is NAGVMQNPRHLVRRRGQEARLRCSPMKGHSHVYWYRQLPEEGLKFMVYLQKENIIDESGMPKERFSAEFPKEGPSILRIQQVVRGDSAAYFCASSPPGTGGYNEQFFGPGTRLTVL.

As regards this clone: Sequence at one end of the junction differs from germline and may be a read error. The CDR3 nucleotides read TGCTACCCTCGGCGGGCCTATGAAGCTTTCTTT. It translates to CYPRRAYEAFF. This rearrangement joins TRBV5-3 to TRBJ1-1; D not resolved. TRBV5-3 is an ORF, and what it does is uncertain. This CDR3 contains 11 residues.

The rearrangement links TRBV6-5 to TRBJ1-3; 10 bases are a match to TRBD1. The CDR3 covers 16 residues. The V and J ends lost 4 bases and 1 base, in that order; junction bases with no gene match: 4. Germline assignment: CDR1 MNHEY and CDR2 SVGAGI. The CDR3 reads CASSFDRGLSGNTIYF. In nucleotides, the CDR3 is TGTGCCAGCAGTTTCGACAGGGGGCTGTCTGGAAACACCATATATTTT.

The chain employs TRBV9 and TRBJ2-3; 12 positions match TRBD2. V dropped 3 bases and J dropped 3; count of bases not matched to a gene: 5. The CDR3 has 16 amino acids. Germline V gene sequence: CDR1 SGDLS, CDR2 YYNGEE. CDR3 protein: CASSGLAGGPTDTQYF. The CDR3 bases are TGTGCCAGCAGCGGTCTAGCGGGGGGGCCGACAGATACGCAGTATTTT.

A word on this clone: Other DNA sequences of this sample code for an identical CDR3. V gene TRBV5-1 combines with J gene TRBJ2-1; 11 bases line up with TRBD2. CDR1 and CDR2 from the germline V gene are SGHRS and YFSETQ. Trimming took 0 bases from V and 7 from J; bases not matched to a gene: 3. The CDR3 runs to 15 residues. CDR3 sequence reads: CASSLVAGGRNEQFF. CDR3 DNA sequence: TGCGCCAGCAGCTTGGTAGCGGGGGGGCGTAATGAGCAGTTCTTC.

This chain links TRBV7-2 with TRBJ2-7; perhaps TRBD2 as D (6 bases). The V end was cut by 0 bases, the J end by 0 bases, with 9 bases between. CDR1 is SGHTA and CDR2 is FQGNSA in the germline V gene. The length of the CDR3 is 15 residues. In DNA, the CDR3 is TGTGCCAGCAGCTTAGCTGGCGGGGTCTCCTACGAGCAGTACTTC. Its protein is CASSLAGGVSYEQYF. Variable domain in full (rest from reference TRBV7-2 and TRBJ2-7): GAGVSQSPSNKVTEKGKDVELRCDPISGHTALYWYRQSLGQGLEFLIYFQGNSAPDKSGLPSDRFSAERTGGSVSTLTIQRTQQEDSAVYLCASSLAGGVSYEQYFGPGTRLTVT.

This chain uses TRBV5-4 with TRBJ2-5; 8 positions agree with TRBD1. This CDR3 spans 13 amino acids. V lost 3 bases, J lost 5 bases, and 3 bases stayed unmatched. The germline gives CDR1 SGHNT, CDR2 YYREEE (reference sequence). The CDR3: CASSSGQDETQYF. CDR3 DNA sequence: TGTGCCAGCAGCTCGGGACAGGACGAGACCCAGTACTTC.

The genes are TRBV25-1 and TRBJ1-4, with D possibly matching TRBD1 (6 bases). Germline-derived CDR1 and CDR2 are MGHDK and SYGVNS. The CDR3 is 14 amino acids. The ends were cut back, 5 bases at V and 6 bases at J, with 13 bases in the middle. Here the CDR3 reads CASSLRGTDEKLFF. The CDR3 region has the DNA TGTGCCAGCAGTCTCAGGGGCACGGATGAAAAACTGTTTTTT.

This chain's CDR3 is CATWGLANTGELFF. The DNA for the CDR3 is TGTGCCACCTGGGGCTTAGCGAACACCGGGGAGCTGTTTTTT. The chain couples TRBV19 to TRBJ2-2; D perhaps matches TRBD1 (5 bases). Germline-derived CDR1 and CDR2 are LNHDA and SQIVND (reference sequence). CDR3 length: 14 amino acids. Between the trimmed V and J ends, which lost 10 bases and 0 bases, there was a span of 12 bases.

This clone was seen more than once but under ten times. The chain combines TRBV29-1 with TRBJ1-4; D is undetermined. CDR1 SQVTM and CDR2 ANQGSEA come from the germline V gene. The germline V and J ends were trimmed by 4 bases and 8 bases, with 14 bases remaining between them. The CDR3 consists of 13 residues. CDR3: CSVVGLAGEKLFF. In DNA, the CDR3 is TGCAGCGTTGTAGGACTCGCGGGAGAAAAACTGTTTTTT.